The 23 T cell receptor beta chains below all came from one sample that was sequenced in a study of T cell responses to AZD1222 COVID-19 vaccine. Libraries were prepared by immunoSEQ multiplex PCR; TCRdb keeps only in-frame clonotypes and omits some of them. The sample has roughly 140,000 clones, approximately 94% seen once. Source: peripheral blood, taken on day 0 of AZD1222 vaccination. The receptors originated from an adult in good health.

V gene TRBV18 combines with J gene TRBJ2-1; D possibly corresponds to TRBD1 (5 bases). Germline CDR1 and CDR2: KGHSH and LQKENI. This CDR3 has 14 amino acids. Trimming removed 5 bases at V and 4 bases at J, with 12 bases between. CDR3 amino acids: CASSTTGYYNEQFF. The CDR3 DNA follows: TGTGCCAGCTCAACCACAGGCTATTACAATGAGCAGTTCTTC. The full variable domain, rest sourced from reference TRBV18 and TRBJ2-1, is NAGVMQNPRHLVRRRGQEARLRCSPMKGHSHVYWYRQLPEEGLKFMVYLQKENIIDESGMPKERFSAEFPKEGPSILRIQQVVRGDSAAYFCASSTTGYYNEQFFGPGTRLTVL.

V and J are TRBV27 and TRBJ1-4; no definite D call. Germline CDR1 MNHEY, CDR2 SMNVEV (reference sequence). Deletions cut 5 bases from V and 7 bases from J, with 23 bases between. CDR3 length equals 17 residues. This CDR3 reads CASSQAHGVSGLEKLFF. CDR3 bases: TGTGCCAGCAGTCAAGCCCACGGGGTCTCGGGCCTTGAAAAACTGTTTTTT.

This chain joins TRBV27 and TRBJ1-1; unclear D gene. Germline V gene lookup returns CDR1 MNHEY and CDR2 SMNVEV (reference sequence). The CDR3 spans 13 residues. V gave up 4 bases and J gave up 1 base, with 7 bases separating them. The CDR3 reads CASSWEQNTEAFF. In nucleotides, the CDR3 is TGTGCCAGCAGTTGGGAGCAGAACACTGAAGCTTTCTTT.

V and J are TRBV27 and TRBJ2-5, with D hard to call. The V gene lost 4 bases and the J gene lost 1 base, with 13 bases spanning the gap. This CDR3 comprises 15 residues. Germline V gives CDR1 MNHEY, CDR2 SMNVEV (reference sequence). CDR3 protein: CASSSDQKTQETQYF. The CDR3 DNA reads TGTGCCAGCAGTTCCGATCAGAAAACCCAAGAGACCCAGTACTTC.

The chain links TRBV2 to TRBJ1-4; no firm D call. Germline V gene lookup returns CDR1 SNHLY and CDR2 FYNNEI. Trimming stripped 5 bases from V and 7 bases from J, with 17 bases between. This CDR3 spans 15 amino acids. The CDR3 loop reads CASSRTALTGEKLFF. Written as DNA, the CDR3 is TGTGCCAGCAGTCGGACGGCCCTAACGGGTGAAAAACTGTTTTTT.

This chain uses TRBV6-2 or TRBV6-3 with TRBJ1-1, with D possibly TRBD1 on 5 matching bases. This CDR3 comprises 15 residues. Trimming left V 5 bases short and J 1 base short, with 14 bases between. Germline V gives CDR1 MNHEY, CDR2 SVGEGT. CDR3 bases: TGTGCCAGCAGTAAGCTATGGGGACGGAACACTGAAGCTTTCTTT. Translating gives CASSKLWGRNTEAFF.

The V call is TRBV3-1 (or the pseudogene TRBV3-2), the J call TRBJ2-1; D uncertain. There are 13 residues in the CDR3. The V gene's germline CDR1 is LGHDT and CDR2 YNNKEL (reference sequence). Trimming cost V 0 bases and J 9 bases, with 9 bases left between them. The CDR3 nucleotides are TGTGCCAGCAGCCAAGACCCCTCGGGTGAGCAGTTCTTC. Residues: CASSQDPSGEQFF.

This rearrangement joins TRBV7-2 to TRBJ1-1; D possibly corresponds to TRBD1 (5 bases). V was pared by 5 bases and J by 4 bases, with 11 bases between. The germline CDR1 and CDR2 sequences are SGHTA and FQGNSA. There are 13 residues in the CDR3. The CDR3 nucleotides read TGTGCCAGCAGCCCATCAGGGCGCACTGAAGCTTTCTTT. It is translated as CASSPSGRTEAFF.

V gene TRBV7-9 combines with J gene TRBJ2-5, with TRBD1 as a possible D gene (6 bases). Trimming took 2 bases from V and 2 from J, leaving 9 bases between them. This CDR3 is 14 amino acids long. Looked up from germline, CDR1 is SEHNR and CDR2 is FQNEAQ (reference sequence). The CDR3 sequence: CASSLRGFQETQYF. DNA of the CDR3: TGTGCCAGCAGCTTAAGGGGGTTTCAAGAGACCCAGTACTTC.

The chain couples TRBV29-1 to TRBJ2-3; TRBD2 aligns across 10 bases. In germline, CDR1 is SQVTM, CDR2 ANQGSEA. This CDR3 spans 15 amino acids. The V segment lost 7 bases and the J segment 9 bases; nucleotides outside the gene matches: 16. The CDR3 bases are TGCAGCGCCCGAAGGGTAGCGGGGGGTTATGGGACGCAGTATTTT. It encodes CSARRVAGGYGTQYF.

The J gene is TRBJ2-7, the V gene TRBV7-6; 10 bases line up with TRBD1. The length of the CDR3 is 16 residues. After removal of 1 base from V and 0 bases from J, the junction contained 3 bases not matched to a gene. Germline V gene lookup returns CDR1 SGHVS and CDR2 FNYEAQ. The CDR3 region has the DNA TGTGCCAGCAGCTTAGGTGGGGACAGGGGCTCCTACGAGCAGTACTTC. This codes for CASSLGGDRGSYEQYF.

This rearrangement joins TRBV4-1 to TRBJ2-3, with TRBD1 identical over 8 bases. In germline, CDR1 is MGHRA, CDR2 YSYEKL. With V trimmed by 1 base and J by 1 base, 1 base remained unmatched. The CDR3 is 15 residues long. CDR3 DNA: TGCGCCAGCAGCCAAGGGGGACAGGGCACAGATACGCAGTATTTT. Translated, it gives CASSQGGQGTDTQYF.

This clone was picked up a small number of times. V and J are TRBV7-6 and TRBJ1-2; 8 bases are a match to TRBD1. CDR3 size: 17 residues. V gave up 3 bases and J gave up 5 bases; unmatched junction bases: 14. In germline, CDR1 is SGHVS, CDR2 FNYEAQ. The CDR3 loop is CASSFRAGGPARYGYTF. CDR3 DNA: TGTGCCAGCAGCTTCCGGGCAGGGGGCCCCGCTAGGTATGGCTACACCTTC.

The genes are TRBV7-3 and TRBJ2-3; D is unresolved. The CDR3 is 16 residues long. CDR1 and CDR2 from the germline V gene are SGHTA and FQGTGA. The V end lost 6 bases, the J end lost 1 base, and 17 bases lay between the germline ends. CDR3 in DNA: TGTGCCAGCAGGCTTATAAGCCCGGGCTGCACAGATACGCAGTATTTT. It codes for CASRLISPGCTDTQYF.

The rearrangement uses TRBV18 and TRBJ1-3; D ambiguous. The CDR3 runs to 13 residues. V was pared by 4 bases and J by 0 bases, with 4 bases between. Germline values: CDR1 KGHSH, CDR2 LQKENI. CDR3 in DNA: TGTGCCAGCTCACTAGACTCTGGAAACACCATATATTTT. Translation gives CASSLDSGNTIYF.

The sample holds one count of this clone. J is TRBJ2-1 and V is TRBV7-8, with D perhaps matching TRBD2 (6 bases). The V gene's germline CDR1 is SGHVS and CDR2 FQNEAQ. The CDR3 has 15 residues. The germline V and J ends were trimmed by 5 bases and 7 bases, with 18 bases remaining between them. The CDR3 region has the DNA TGTGCCAGCAGCCCTTTGCTGGGACTGGGGAATGAGCAGTTCTTC. The encoded protein is CASSPLLGLGNEQFF.

V and J are TRBV2 and TRBJ1-5; weak D call: TRBD1 (5 bases). The CDR3 has 15 residues. Germline V gene lookup returns CDR1 SNHLY and CDR2 FYNNEI. V was clipped by 7 bases and J by 1 base, with 14 bases between them. The CDR3 DNA reads as TGTGCCAGCACCCCCGTTCGGGGGAGCAATCAGCCCCAGCATTTT. Translating it yields CASTPVRGSNQPQHF.

This chain links TRBV7-4 with TRBJ1-1, with 10 bases identical to TRBD1. Germline lookup yields CDR1 SGHVT and CDR2 SQSDAQ. CDR3 length: 22 residues. V lost 2 bases, J lost 0 bases, and 21 bases stayed unmatched. For the CDR3, the DNA is TGTGCCAGCAGCTTATTCCCCGGGACAGGGGAAGGATTCGACGGCCTGAACACTGAAGCTTTCTTT. It is translated as CASSLFPGTGEGFDGLNTEAFF. Together with reference TRBV7-4 and TRBJ1-1, the CDR3 gives the full variable domain: GAGVSQSPRYKVAKRGRDVALRCDSISGHVTLYWYRQTLGQGSEVLTYSQSDAQRDKSGRPSGRFSAERPERSVSTLKIQRTEQGDSAVYLCASSLFPGTGEGFDGLNTEAFFGQGTRLTVV.

The chain couples TRBV6-2 or TRBV6-3 to TRBJ1-2; TRBD1 agrees at 7 bases. CDR3 length equals 14 residues. The V and J ends lost 4 bases and 4 bases, in that order; junction bases with no gene match: 6. Germline lookup yields CDR1 MNHEY and CDR2 SVGEGT. The CDR3 DNA is TGTGCCAGCAGTTTACGGACAGGCAGCTATGGCTACACCTTC. This translates into CASSLRTGSYGYTF.

This clone has only one observation. The chain links TRBV2 to TRBJ2-5; 10 bases fit TRBD2. J lost 4 bases, V lost 4 bases, and 9 bases had no gene match. This CDR3 spans 16 amino acids. Per germline, CDR1 SNHLY and CDR2 FYNNEI. CDR3 loop: CASSGLAGVVGETQYF. CDR3 in DNA: TGTGCCAGCAGTGGGCTAGCGGGAGTGGTAGGAGAGACCCAGTACTTC.

This chain joins TRBV6-5 and TRBJ2-6, with D possibly being TRBD1 (6 bases). The V gene lost 6 bases and the J gene lost 4 bases, with 13 bases spanning the gap. Germline CDR1 is MNHEY and CDR2 is SVGAGI. CDR3 length: 15 amino acids. The CDR3 loop is CASRLGGSGANVLTF. Written as DNA, the CDR3 is TGTGCCAGCAGATTAGGGGGATCCGGGGCCAACGTCCTGACTTTC.

The chain has TRBV27 and TRBJ2-7, with D perhaps assigned TRBD1 or TRBD2 (5 bases each). The CDR3 spans 14 residues. V was pared by 4 bases and J by 2 bases, with 12 bases between. Looked up from germline, CDR1 is MNHEY and CDR2 is SMNVEV (reference sequence). CDR3 amino acids: CASSSPGPTYEQYF. The DNA of the CDR3 is TGTGCCAGCAGTTCACCGGGACCCACCTACGAGCAGTACTTC.

V usage is TRBV7-9 and J usage is TRBJ1-1; the D is unclear. The CDR3 is made up of 12 amino acids. Germline CDR1 is SEHNR and CDR2 is FQNEAQ (reference sequence). Trimming pared 3 bases from V and 1 base from J, leaving 3 bases between. CDR3 sequence: CASSFQNTEAFF. The CDR3 DNA reads as TGTGCCAGCAGCTTTCAGAACACTGAAGCTTTCTTT.